This T cell receptor (beta chain) emerged from a study of human T cells and chemical hapten exposure. For the study at large: Chiefly female patients presented with alopecia areata, totalis or universalis. General study findings and limits: Given that the donors had alopecia, their immune response may differ from that seen in healthy people.

In germline, CDR1 is SEHNR, CDR2 FQNEAQ (reference sequence). This CDR3 has 17 amino acids. With 3 bases removed from V and 5 bases from J, the gap between germline ends came to 17 bases. This clonotype turned up a few times. Its antigen is as yet unknown. Each cDNA molecule in the library carried unique molecular identifiers. MiXCR, run by TCRdb on the RACE reads, gives a single entry per CDR3 protein. The sample records 180,000 or so distinct CDR3 sequences, about 14% being singletons. As for time point: patch test 1, 2 weeks after DPC sensitization. Specified treatment: therapeutic diphenylcyclopropenone sensitization with weekly scalp DPC.

This sample comprised whole blood, obtained in connection with sensitization to the hapten diphenylcyclopropenone (DPC). This sequence originates from a woman under 40 with alopecia areata. Some clones in this sample may be carry-over from other donors' samples. The chain has TRBV7-9 and TRBJ1-6, with no clear D. In DNA form, the CDR3 reads TGTGCCAGCAGCTTCCAATCTGAGAGCCACGATAATTCACCCCTCCACTTT. Translation: CASSFQSESHDNSPLHF.